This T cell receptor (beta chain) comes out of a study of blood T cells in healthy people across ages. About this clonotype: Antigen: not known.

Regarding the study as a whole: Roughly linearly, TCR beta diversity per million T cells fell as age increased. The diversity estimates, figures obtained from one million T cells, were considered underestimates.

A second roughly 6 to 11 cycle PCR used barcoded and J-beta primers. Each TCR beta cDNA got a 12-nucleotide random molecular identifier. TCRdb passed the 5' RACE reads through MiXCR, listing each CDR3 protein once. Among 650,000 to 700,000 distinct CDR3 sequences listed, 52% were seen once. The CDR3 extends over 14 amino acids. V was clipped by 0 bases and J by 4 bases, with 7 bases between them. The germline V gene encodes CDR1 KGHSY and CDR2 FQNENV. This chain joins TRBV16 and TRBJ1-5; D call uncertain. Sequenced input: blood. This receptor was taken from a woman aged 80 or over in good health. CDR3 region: CASSQSRENQPQHF. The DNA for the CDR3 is TGTGCCAGCAGCCAATCTCGGGAAAATCAGCCCCAGCATTTT.